Below, 30 T cell receptor beta chains from the same sample are listed, as sequenced in a study of T cells in Graves' hyperthyroidism and ophthalmopathy. Researchers took RNA transcripts and amplified the TCR beta CDR3 regions from them. Using the HTBI primer set, a first-round RT-PCR was run on the TCR CDR3. TCRdb ran MiXCR on the multiplex PCR reads and lists one entry per CDR3 protein. The data show 400,000 to 600,000 distinct CDR3 sequences, less than 25% seen once. Sequencing was done on a sample of blood. The receptor source for this set is a man aged 18 to 35 with Graves' hyperthyroidism.

This clonotype was seen repeatedly, ten times or more. The V and J genes are TRBV30 and TRBJ1-5; no reliable D call. Deletions cut 8 bases from V and 0 bases from J, with 5 bases between. The CDR3 consists of 11 residues. Per the germline V gene, CDR1 is GTSNPN and CDR2 is SVGIG (reference sequence). This chain's CDR3 is CAGDSNQPQHF. The CDR3 DNA reads TGTGCCGGGGATAGCAATCAGCCCCAGCATTTT.

This clonotype occurred a few times. The chain couples TRBV6-4 to TRBJ1-1; D ambiguous. The CDR3 has 13 amino acids. Trimming removed 6 bases at V and 6 bases at J, with 14 bases between. CDR1 and CDR2 from the germline V gene are MRHNA and SNTAGT. CDR3 loop: CASRLVIPAEAFF. The DNA of the CDR3 is TGTGCCAGCAGATTGGTGATTCCGGCTGAAGCTTTCTTT.

This clonotype was detected many times. V and J are TRBV7-8 and TRBJ2-7; TRBD2 aligns across 10 bases. After removal of 1 base from V and 2 bases from J, the junction contained 2 bases not matched to a gene. There are 15 residues in the CDR3. Per the germline V gene, CDR1 is SGHVS and CDR2 is FQNEAQ. CDR3: CASSLDSGGAYEQYF. The CDR3, as DNA: TGTGCCAGCAGCTTAGACAGCGGGGGGGCCTACGAGCAGTACTTC.

This clonotype was observed a few times. The CDR3 loop is CASSPLQGQGTEAFF. The CDR3 nucleotides read TGTGCCAGCAGTCCCCTGCAGGGTCAGGGCACTGAAGCTTTCTTT. This sequence joins TRBV12-3 or TRBV12-4 and TRBJ1-1, with D maybe TRBD1 (5 bases). V lost 5 bases and J 4 bases, leaving 17 bases between the germline ends. The CDR3 has 15 amino acids.

Many counts were recorded for this clonotype. The chain joins TRBV11-2 to TRBJ2-7; 8 bases agree with TRBD1. J lost 3 bases, V lost 3 bases, and 7 bases had no gene match. The CDR3 is made up of 15 amino acids. Germline CDR1 and CDR2: SGHAT and FQNNGV. The CDR3 is CASSFLRDRSYEQYF. The CDR3 region has the DNA TGTGCCAGCAGCTTCCTCCGGGACAGGAGCTACGAGCAGTACTTC.

Worth noting for this clonotype: Since a much larger clone is just one base distant, this may be a read error. Since no conserved phenylalanine or tryptophan closes the CDR3, a read error is the likely cause. The chain carries TRBV5-1 and TRBJ1-1; D is uncertain. This CDR3 region has 14 residues. V lost 5 bases, J lost 7 bases, and 18 bases lay in between. Germline CDR1 reads SGHRS; CDR2 reads YFSETQ. CDR3 region: CASRVSPSGSEAFV. The CDR3 nucleotides are TGCGCCAGCAGAGTTTCTCCTTCCGGGAGTGAAGCTTTCGTT.

This clonotype was seen ten or more times. The CDR3 DNA reads TGTGCCAGCAGTAAACTGACAGGGGGCGGGAACACTGAAGCTTTCTTT. This sequence encodes CASSKLTGGGNTEAFF. The chain recombines TRBV6-1 with TRBJ1-1; 10 bases line up with TRBD1. With 5 bases clipped from V and 1 base from J, the junction kept 7 bases outside the gene matches. The CDR3 spans 16 residues. Germline loops: CDR1 MNHNS, CDR2 SASEGT.

This chain connects TRBV7-9 to TRBJ2-5; D is perhaps TRBD1 (6 bases). Germline V gene data show CDR1 as SEHNR and CDR2 as FQNEAQ (reference sequence). V was clipped by 4 bases and J by 0 bases, with 15 bases between them. The CDR3 extends over 16 amino acids. The CDR3 DNA reads as TGTGCCAGCAGCTCCAATCAGGGGCGGTACCAAGAGACCCAGTACTTC. Translated, it gives CASSSNQGRYQETQYF.

There are many counts of this clonotype. The gene calls are TRBV6-5 and TRBJ1-3; D remains ambiguous. The V end was cut by 0 bases, the J end by 0 bases, with 12 bases between. The CDR3 is 17 amino acids. Germline CDR1 and CDR2: MNHEY and SVGAGI. The CDR3, as DNA: TGTGCCAGCAGTTACTCGACTTTCCTGAGCTCTGGAAACACCATATATTTT. Translating gives CASSYSTFLSSGNTIYF.

V is TRBV28 and J is TRBJ1-2; weak D call: TRBD1 (5 bases). V lost 5 bases to trimming and J lost 2 bases, with 12 bases between them. The germline CDR1 and CDR2 sequences are MDHEN and SYDVKM. The CDR3 is made up of 14 amino acids. The CDR3 loop is CASSNERGNYGYTF. The CDR3 DNA sequence: TGTGCCAGCAGTAATGAGCGGGGGAACTATGGCTACACCTTC.

This clonotype came up many times. V gene TRBV5-1 combines with J gene TRBJ1-2; no definite D call. CDR3 length equals 14 residues. Germline CDR1 is SGHRS and CDR2 is YFSETQ. The V end was cut by 2 bases, the J end by 4 bases, with 12 bases between. CDR3 coding DNA: TGCGCCAGCAGCTTAGGAGGAGATGGCTATGGCTACACCTTC. Amino acids: CASSLGGDGYGYTF.

This clonotype was observed many times. V is TRBV28 and J is TRBJ2-7; maybe TRBD1 (6 bases). Per germline, CDR1 MDHEN and CDR2 SYDVKM. This CDR3 spans 14 amino acids. V gave up 6 bases and J gave up 5 bases, with 17 bases separating them. CDR3 region: CASSGAGVRNEQYF. CDR3 nucleotide sequence: TGTGCCAGCAGCGGAGCAGGGGTCAGGAACGAGCAGTACTTC.

This clonotype was picked up a small number of times. The genes are TRBV7-9 and TRBJ1-2; no reliable D call. V was clipped by 5 bases and J by 4 bases, with 8 bases between them. The CDR3 totals 12 residues. The germline V gene encodes CDR1 SEHNR and CDR2 FQNEAQ (reference sequence). This CDR3 is CASSPNAYGYTF. The CDR3 DNA reads as TGTGCCAGCAGCCCTAACGCCTATGGCTACACCTTC. Full variable domain (rest looked up from reference TRBV7-9 and TRBJ1-2): DTGVSQNPRHKITKRGQNVTFRCDPISEHNRLYWYRQTLGQGPEFLTYFQNEAQLEKSRLLSDRFSAERPKGSFSTLEIQRTEQGDSAMYLCASSPNAYGYTFGSGTRLTVV.

The gene calls are TRBV19 and TRBJ1-2; D gene ambiguous. Germline V gene data show CDR1 as LNHDA and CDR2 as SQIVND (reference sequence). V lost 5 bases, J lost 8 bases, and 21 bases lay in between. This CDR3 has 15 residues. The CDR3 sequence: CASSLIGRGLKGYTF. CDR3 DNA sequence: TGTGCCAGTAGTCTCATCGGGCGGGGTTTGAAAGGCTACACCTTC.

Comment on this clonotype: A much larger clone is a single base away; this may be a read error. The chain uses TRBV30 and TRBJ1-1; unclear D gene. The CDR3 runs 13 residues. The germline gives CDR1 GTSNPN, CDR2 SVGIG (reference sequence). CDR3 nucleotide sequence: TGTGCCTGGGGTTCCCTAAGGGCATCTGAATCTTTCTTT. It is translated as CAWGSLRASESFF.

This clonotype came up many times. This sequence joins TRBV19 and TRBJ1-5, with D perhaps TRBD1 (5 bases). This CDR3 comprises 13 residues. The ends were cut back, 3 bases at V and 4 bases at J, with 7 bases in the middle. Germline V gene data show CDR1 as LNHDA and CDR2 as SQIVND (reference sequence). The CDR3 nucleotides read TGTGCCAGTAGTATCCGACAGAATCAGCCCCAGCATTTT. Encoded protein: CASSIRQNQPQHF.

The rearrangement links TRBV18 to TRBJ2-7, with 9 positions matching TRBD2. The trim removed 2 bases at V and 0 bases at J, leaving 11 bases unmatched. This CDR3 region has 18 residues. The germline CDR1 and CDR2 sequences are KGHSH and LQKENI. CDR3 protein: CASSPRGGGGYSSYEQYF. The CDR3 bases are TGTGCCAGCTCACCAAGAGGCGGGGGGGGCTACAGCTCCTACGAGCAGTACTTC.

This clonotype appeared many times. This chain connects TRBV15 to TRBJ2-5, with no clear D. The CDR3 contains 12 residues. V was trimmed by 6 bases and J by 1 base, leaving 6 bases between them. Germline V gives CDR1 LNHNV, CDR2 YYDKDF (reference sequence). The CDR3 sequence is CATRHLQETQYF. As DNA, the CDR3 is TGTGCCACCAGGCATCTCCAAGAGACCCAGTACTTC.

This clonotype was counted ten times or more. V is TRBV6-5 and J is TRBJ1-1, with a possible D match to TRBD1 (6 bases). V was clipped by 2 bases and J by 5 bases, with 12 bases between them. Germline CDR1 and CDR2: MNHEY and SVGAGI. CDR3 length equals 14 residues. CDR3 region: CASSYAGVGTEAFF. CDR3 coding DNA: TGTGCCAGCAGTTACGCAGGGGTGGGGACTGAAGCTTTCTTT.

This clonotype was detected many times. The V gene is TRBV5-1, the J gene TRBJ1-1, with D uncertain. V shed 0 bases and J shed 3 bases, with 6 bases lying between them. From germline, CDR1 is SGHRS and CDR2 YFSETQ. This CDR3 region has 13 residues. CDR3 residues: CASSLVPDTEAFF. The CDR3 region has the DNA TGCGCCAGCAGCTTGGTTCCCGACACTGAAGCTTTCTTT.

In this sample, this clonotype turned up a few times. The chain recombines TRBV4-1 with TRBJ2-7; 7 bases match TRBD1. Germline CDR1 MGHRA, CDR2 YSYEKL. Trimming took 3 bases from V and 0 from J; bases not matched to a gene: 5. The CDR3 consists of 15 residues. The CDR3 sequence: CASSHRQGLSYEQYF. The CDR3 DNA sequence: TGCGCCAGCAGCCATCGACAGGGCCTCTCCTACGAGCAGTACTTC.

In this sample, this clonotype turned up a few times. The genes are TRBV6-1 and TRBJ2-5; no definite D call. Trimming shortened V by 0 bases and J by 4 bases, and 3 bases separated the two germline ends. Germline CDR1 reads MNHNS; CDR2 reads SASEGT. The CDR3 runs 12 residues. Here the CDR3 reads CASSEASETQYF. CDR3 nucleotide sequence: TGTGCCAGCAGTGAAGCTTCAGAGACCCAGTACTTC.

This clonotype has at least ten counts. The V call is TRBV9, the J call TRBJ1-3; D uncertain. This CDR3 is built from 16 residues. Germline V gives CDR1 SGDLS, CDR2 YYNGEE. V lost 4 bases and J lost 1, with 15 bases in between. The CDR3 loop is CASSSRPSTSGNTIYF. The DNA of the CDR3 is TGTGCCAGCAGCTCTAGGCCTTCAACTTCTGGAAACACCATATATTTT.

This clonotype showed up many times. V is TRBV28 and J is TRBJ2-7; D not resolved. CDR1 and CDR2 (germline): MDHEN, SYDVKM. V lost 3 bases, J lost 5 bases, and 8 bases lay in between. This CDR3 is built from 12 residues. CDR3 amino acids: CASSFSSHEQYF. The CDR3, as DNA: TGTGCCAGCAGTTTTTCTTCCCACGAGCAGTACTTC.

This sequence joins TRBV30 and TRBJ1-1; D not certain. The CDR3 length is 13 residues. V shed 3 bases and J shed 4 bases, with 12 bases lying between them. Germline V gives CDR1 GTSNPN, CDR2 SVGIG (reference sequence). The CDR3 region is CAWSDSTSTEAFF. CDR3 nucleotides: TGTGCCTGGAGCGATTCGACGAGCACTGAAGCTTTCTTT.

This clonotype was observed at least ten times. The rearrangement uses TRBV20-1 and TRBJ2-2; TRBD2 agrees at 7 bases. Germline lookup yields CDR1 DFQATT and CDR2 SNEGSKA (reference sequence). The CDR3 sequence is 12 residues long. V gave up 3 bases and J gave up 7 bases; unmatched junction bases: 2. In nucleotides, the CDR3 is TGCAGTGCTAGTGGGGGGGGCGGGGAGCTGTTTTTT. Amino acids: CSASGGGGELFF.

This clonotype was seen at least ten times. V usage is TRBV9 and J usage is TRBJ2-5; no firm D call. CDR3 length: 14 residues. CDR1 SGDLS and CDR2 YYNGEE come from the germline V gene. The V end was cut by 3 bases, the J end by 3 bases, with 12 bases between. The CDR3, as DNA: TGTGCCAGCAGCGCTGGGATGTCGGAAGAGACCCAGTACTTC. This codes for CASSAGMSEETQYF. The full variable domain, completed using reference TRBV9 and TRBJ2-5, is DSGVTQTPKHLITATGQRVTLRCSPRSGDLSVYWYQQSLDQGLQFLIQYYNGEERAKGNILERFSAQQFPDLHSELNLSSLELGDSALYFCASSAGMSEETQYFGPGTRLLVL.

This clonotype was counted ten times or more. V usage is TRBV6-2 or TRBV6-3 and J usage is TRBJ1-5; D gene unclear. Germline-derived CDR1 and CDR2 are MNHEY and SVGEGT. CDR3 size: 18 residues. Deletions cut 5 bases from V and 0 bases from J, with 20 bases between. The CDR3 DNA follows: TGTGCCAGCAGTCAGAAAAAGGCCCATTGGTTTAGCAATCAGCCCCAGCATTTT. Amino acid sequence: CASSQKKAHWFSNQPQHF.

The chain has TRBV5-5 and TRBJ1-1, with a tentative D call TRBD1 (6 bases). From germline, CDR1 is SGHKS and CDR2 YYEKEE (reference sequence). CDR3 length: 13 residues. V lost 4 bases to trimming and J lost 4 bases, with 11 bases between them. The chain's CDR3 is CASSNTGFTEAFF. The CDR3 coding sequence is TGTGCCAGCAGCAACACAGGGTTCACTGAAGCTTTCTTT.

This clonotype was detected many times. The CDR3 sequence is CASRGPDSQETQYF. CDR3 DNA sequence: TGTGCCAGCAGAGGCCCGGACAGCCAAGAGACCCAGTACTTC. The chain recombines TRBV28 with TRBJ2-5; D might be TRBD1 (6 bases). Germline V gives CDR1 MDHEN, CDR2 SYDVKM. The germline V and J ends were trimmed by 6 bases and 1 base, with 12 bases remaining between them. This CDR3 has 14 residues.